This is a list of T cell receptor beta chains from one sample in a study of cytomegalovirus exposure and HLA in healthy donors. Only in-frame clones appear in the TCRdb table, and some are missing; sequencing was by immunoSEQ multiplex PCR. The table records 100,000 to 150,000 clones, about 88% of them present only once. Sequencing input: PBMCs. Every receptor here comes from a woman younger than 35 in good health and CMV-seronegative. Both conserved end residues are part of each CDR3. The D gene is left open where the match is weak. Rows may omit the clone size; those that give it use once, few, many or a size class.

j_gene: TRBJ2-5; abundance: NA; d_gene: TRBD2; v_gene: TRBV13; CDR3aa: CASSRYSGRDQETQYF; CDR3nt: TGTGCCAGCAGCCGATATAGCGGGAGAGACCAAGAGACCCAGTACTTC
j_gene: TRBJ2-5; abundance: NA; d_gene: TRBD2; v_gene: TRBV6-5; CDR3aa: CASSYWASGDPQDQYF; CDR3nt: TGTGCCAGCAGTTATTGGGCTAGCGGGGATCCTCAGGACCAGTACTTC
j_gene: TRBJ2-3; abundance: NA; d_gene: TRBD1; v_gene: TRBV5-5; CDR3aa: CASSAGQGASDTQYF; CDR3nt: TGTGCCAGCAGCGCTGGACAGGGGGCCTCAGATACGCAGTATTTT
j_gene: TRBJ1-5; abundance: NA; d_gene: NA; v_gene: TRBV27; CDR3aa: CASSLLGNQPQHF; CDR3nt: TGTGCCAGCAGTTTACTTGGCAATCAGCCCCAGCATTTT
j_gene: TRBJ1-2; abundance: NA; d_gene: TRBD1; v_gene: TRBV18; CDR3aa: CASSPGQGGYTF; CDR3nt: TGTGCCAGCTCACCGGGACAGGGTGGCTACACCTTC
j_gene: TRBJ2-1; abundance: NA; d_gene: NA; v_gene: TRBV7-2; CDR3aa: CASSARTLSSYNEQFF; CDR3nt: TGTGCCAGCAGCGCACGGACTCTGAGCTCCTACAATGAGCAGTTCTTC
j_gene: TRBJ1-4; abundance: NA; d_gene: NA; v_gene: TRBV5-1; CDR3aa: CASSLGKSEKLFF; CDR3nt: TGCGCCAGCAGCTTGGGTAAGAGTGAAAAACTGTTTTTT
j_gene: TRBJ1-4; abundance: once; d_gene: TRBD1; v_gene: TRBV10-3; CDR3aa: CAITEDRASKGEKLFF; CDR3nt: TGTGCCATCACCGAAGACAGGGCATCGAAAGGTGAAAAACTGTTTTTT
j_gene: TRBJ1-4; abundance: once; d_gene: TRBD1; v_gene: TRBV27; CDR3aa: CASRVQGANEKLFF; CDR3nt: TGTGCCAGCAGAGTCCAGGGGGCTAATGAAAAACTGTTTTTT
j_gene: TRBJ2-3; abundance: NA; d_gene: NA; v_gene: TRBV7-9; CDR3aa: CASSFREPDTQYF; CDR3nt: TGTGCCAGCAGCTTTAGGGAGCCAGATACGCAGTATTTT
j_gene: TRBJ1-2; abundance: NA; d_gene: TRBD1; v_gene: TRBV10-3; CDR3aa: CAIEQGGHGYTF; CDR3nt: TGTGCCATCGAACAGGGGGGGCATGGCTACACCTTC
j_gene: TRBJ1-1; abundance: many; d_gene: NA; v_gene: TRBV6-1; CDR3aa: CASSEAGDNEAFF; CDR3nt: TGTGCCAGCAGTGAAGCAGGGGACAATGAAGCTTTCTTT
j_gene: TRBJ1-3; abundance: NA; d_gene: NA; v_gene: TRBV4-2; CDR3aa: CASSQNWGDSGNTIYF; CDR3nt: TGTGCCAGCAGCCAAAATTGGGGGGACTCTGGAAACACCATATATTTT
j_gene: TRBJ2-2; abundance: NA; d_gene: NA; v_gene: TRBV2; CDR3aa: CASSPREAGELFF; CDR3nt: TGTGCCAGCAGTCCTAGGGAGGCCGGGGAGCTGTTTTTT
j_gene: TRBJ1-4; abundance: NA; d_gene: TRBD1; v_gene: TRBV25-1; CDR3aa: CASSESRQGAVEKLFF; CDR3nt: TGTGCCAGCAGTGAATCACGACAGGGGGCCGTTGAAAAACTGTTTTTT
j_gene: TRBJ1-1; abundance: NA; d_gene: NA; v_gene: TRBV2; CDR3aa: CACGGETEAFF; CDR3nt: TGTGCCTGCGGGGGGGAAACTGAAGCTTTCTTT